A selection of T cell receptor beta chains follows, all from one sample in a study of tumor-infiltrating lymphocytes in primary liver carcinoma. TCRdb analysed the multiplex PCR reads with MiXCR anew, one entry per CDR3 protein. The sample carries tens of thousands of distinct CDR3 sequences, approximately 71% recorded once. The sequenced material came from tumor-adjacent normal liver tissue. The receptors were gathered from a woman aged 25 to 39 with primary liver carcinoma and hepatitis B virus infection. The CDR3 runs from the conserved cysteine through the conserved F or W. Each record gives: V gene, clone size, J gene, CDR3 protein. Size is stated for part of the rows, as once, few or many counts, or as a class when the clone is expanded.

TRBV6-1	.	TRBJ2-2	CASSPGTGTGELFF
TRBV11-3	.	TRBJ2-1	CASSPWVGAYDEQFF
TRBV11-2	.	TRBJ2-1	CASSGTSGYNEQFF
TRBV7-2	.	TRBJ2-2	CASRGGGIIAGELFF
TRBV20-1	.	TRBJ1-1	CSVSGGMNTEAFF
TRBV20-1	.	TRBJ2-7	CSASTDSGLAVSYEQYF
TRBV12-3/TRBV12-4	.	TRBJ2-1	CISSFGGTDNEQFF
TRBV4-1	.	TRBJ2-3	CASSPQQGGSILAGTDTQYF
TRBV6-6	.	TRBJ2-3	CASSYVNSADTQYF
TRBV4-2	.	TRBJ2-7	CASIQRTNVSYEQYF
TRBV12-3/TRBV12-4	.	TRBJ2-1	CASSLAENEQLF
TRBV4-3	.	TRBJ1-2	CASSVELEIYGYAF
TRBV6-2/TRBV6-3	many	TRBJ2-6	CASSSRGSGANVLTF
TRBV29-1	.	TRBJ1-2	CIAGHGVDGYTF
TRBV4-3	.	TRBJ2-2	CASRLGSVELFF
TRBV11-2	.	TRBJ1-3	CASSLDPGPQSTIYF
TRBV7-9	many	TRBJ2-3	CASSLERGQQEDTQYF
TRBV12-3/TRBV12-4	many	TRBJ1-5	CASSRSGSRQPQHF
TRBV4-3	.	TRBJ1-6	CASSQESSYNSHLHF
TRBV29-1	.	TRBJ1-4	CGVDAGGQGYEKLFF
TRBV28	many	TRBJ2-6	CASSAPGQPDSGANVLTF
TRBV6-2/TRBV6-3	.	TRBJ2-1	CASKAQGLAGGHNNEQFF
TRBV4-2	.	TRBJ2-3	CASSLGQVGTDTQYF
TRBV6-5	.	TRBJ2-3	CASNSSRGGARDTQYF
TRBV12-3/TRBV12-4	once	TRBJ1-4	CASNSLGQGNEKLFF
TRBV6-5	many	TRBJ2-1	CASRDSAYNEQFF
TRBV5-4	.	.	CASSLDGSAGNQPQYF
TRBV11-2	.	TRBJ1-1	CASSLERGRTEVIF
TRBV4-1	.	TRBJ2-3	CTSSPQSRTDTQYF
TRBV4-3	.	TRBJ2-1	CASSQGFEMGSYNEQF
TRBV7-3	.	TRBJ2-1	CANSLNGPAGVHNEQFF